These T cell receptor beta chains were read from a single sample in a study of cytomegalovirus exposure and HLA in healthy donors. Clones were read by immunoSEQ multiplex PCR, and TCRdb kept only the in-frame ones, dropping some. The sample holds under 150,000 clones, 55% to 75% seen once. Specimen: PBMCs. All receptors come from a man younger than 45 in good health and CMV-seropositive. CDR3s include the opening cysteine and the closing phenylalanine or tryptophan. Clone size is not always given. Where it is, it says once, few, many or a class for expanded clones.

v_call clone_size cdr3_aa
TRBV5-1 . CASSQQGLSGNTIYF
TRBV25-1 . CASGTGSTDTQYF
TRBV9 . CASSVVGLAPDTQYF
TRBV6-6 few CASVRLFAFF
TRBV28 few CASSLIQANYGYTF
TRBV4-1 . CASSGTAYNEQFF
TRBV9 . CASSVGGLAGVEETQYF
TRBV6-1 few CATQVFSEETQYF
TRBV7-9 . CASSLGRAAEGQETQYF
TRBV5-1 . CASSVGTSGNDEQFF